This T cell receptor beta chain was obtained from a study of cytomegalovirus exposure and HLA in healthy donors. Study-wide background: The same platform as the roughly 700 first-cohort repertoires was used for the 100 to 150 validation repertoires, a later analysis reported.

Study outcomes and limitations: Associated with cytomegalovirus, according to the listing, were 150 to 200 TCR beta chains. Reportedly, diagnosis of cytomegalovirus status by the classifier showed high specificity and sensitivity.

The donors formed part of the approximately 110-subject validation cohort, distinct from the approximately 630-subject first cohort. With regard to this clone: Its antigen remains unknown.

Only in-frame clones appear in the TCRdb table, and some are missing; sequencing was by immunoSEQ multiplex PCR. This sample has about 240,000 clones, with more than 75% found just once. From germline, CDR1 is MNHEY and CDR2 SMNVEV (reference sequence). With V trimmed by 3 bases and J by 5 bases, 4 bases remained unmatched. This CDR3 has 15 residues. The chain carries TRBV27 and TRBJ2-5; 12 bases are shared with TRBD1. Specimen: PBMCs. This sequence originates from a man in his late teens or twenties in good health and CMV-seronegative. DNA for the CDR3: TGTGCCAGCAGTTTTGGGACAGGGGGCACGGAGACCCAGTACTTC. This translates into CASSFGTGGTETQYF.